This entry lists 4 T cell receptor beta chains sequenced from one sample in a study of cytomegalovirus exposure and HLA in healthy donors. This PCR relied on a set of 60 Vbeta primers and 13 Jbeta primers. Profiled with immunoSEQ multiplex PCR; TCRdb holds only in-frame clones, not every one. The sample has over 150,000 clones, 60% to 75% seen once. The sequenced sample consisted of PBMCs. The receptors here all came from a man younger than 30 in good health and CMV-seronegative.

V and J are TRBV5-5 and TRBJ2-2; D is possibly TRBD2 (6 bases). Germline V gives CDR1 SGHKS, CDR2 YYEKEE (reference sequence). The CDR3 spans 16 residues. Trimming removed 0 bases from V and 7 bases from J, with 16 bases in between. CDR3 in DNA: TGTGCCAGCAGCTTGGCAGGCAGGGCGGGGATCGGGGAGCTGTTTTTT. Its protein product is CASSLAGRAGIGELFF. Full variable domain (rest looked up from reference TRBV5-5 and TRBJ2-2): DAGVTQSPTHLIKTRGQQVTLRCSPISGHKSVSWYQQVLGQGPQFIFQYYEKEERGRGNFPDRFSARQFPNYSSELNVNALLLGDSALYLCASSLAGRAGIGELFFGEGSRLTVL.

Remarks on this clone: One end of the junction varies from germline; a read error may be responsible. This chain joins TRBV7-3 and TRBJ2-2, with D perhaps matching TRBD2 (5 bases). The CDR3 consists of 12 residues. Germline V CDR1 and CDR2: SGHTA, FQGTGA. The CDR3 loop is CASSYYDGELVF. DNA of the CDR3: TGTGCCAGCAGTTATTACGACGGGGAGCTGGTTTTT.

This clone was counted once. The CDR3 is CASSHTGTEQYF. CDR3 nucleotides: TGTGCCAGCAGCCACACAGGGACCGAGCAGTACTTC. The chain joins TRBV5-4 to TRBJ2-7; TRBD1 is a possible D gene (6 bases). The length of the CDR3 is 12 residues. Germline V gene lookup returns CDR1 SGHNT and CDR2 YYREEE (reference sequence). V dropped 4 bases and J dropped 6 bases, with 11 bases sitting between them. Variable domain in full (rest from reference TRBV5-4 and TRBJ2-7): ETGVTQSPTHLIKTRGQQVTLRCSSQSGHNTVSWYQQALGQGPQFIFQYYREEENGRGNFPPRFSGLQFPNYSSELNVNALELDDSALYLCASSHTGTEQYFGPGTRLTVT.

The genes are TRBV10-1 and TRBJ1-4; TRBD1 matches 9 bases. Germline V gene data show CDR1 as WNHNN and CDR2 as SYGVQD (reference sequence). The trim removed 7 bases at V and 8 bases at J, leaving 8 bases unmatched. The CDR3 runs to 14 residues. CDR3 nucleotide sequence: TGCGCCAGCATCGACAGGGGGTTGAGAGAAAAACTGTTTTTT. Translated: CASIDRGLREKLFF.